The 10 T cell receptor beta chains in this list originate from one sample, sequenced in a study of T cell responses to AZD1222 COVID-19 vaccine. Here immunoSEQ multiplex PCR was the method, and the copy in TCRdb shows in-frame clones only, minus some. Of around 140,000 clones listed, more than 85% are singletons. Sequenced material: peripheral blood, taken 28 days after the second AZD1222 dose. The receptors stem from an adult who received the AZD1222 COVID-19 vaccine.

This clone was picked up a small number of times. This chain joins TRBV10-2 and TRBJ2-3, with TRBD2 matching over 11 bases. Germline loops: CDR1 WSHSY, CDR2 SAAADI. V shed 2 bases, J shed 6 bases, and the junction held 7 bases outside the gene matches. The CDR3 extends over 16 amino acids. The CDR3 DNA follows: TGCGCCAGCAGTGAGGCCCGACTAGCGGGGATTGATACGCAGTATTTT. Protein product: CASSEARLAGIDTQYF.

The chain has TRBV4-1 and TRBJ1-1, with D unclear. Trimming cost V 4 bases and J 2 bases, with 11 bases left between them. CDR3 length: 14 amino acids. Per the germline V gene, CDR1 is MGHRA and CDR2 is YSYEKL. As DNA, the CDR3 is TGCGCCAGCAGCCTAGAGTTTGGTAACACTGAAGCTTTCTTT. It codes for CASSLEFGNTEAFF.

This chain uses TRBV2 with TRBJ1-3; D not certain. CDR3 length equals 15 residues. V gave up 5 bases and J gave up 1 base, with 12 bases separating them. Germline lookup yields CDR1 SNHLY and CDR2 FYNNEI. The chain's CDR3 is CASSPVGISGNTIYF. DNA for the CDR3: TGTGCCAGCAGTCCTGTCGGGATATCTGGAAACACCATATATTTT.

This clone was detected once. This chain uses TRBV18 with TRBJ1-4, with 8 bases aligning to TRBD1. The CDR3 covers 18 residues. The J segment lost 7 bases and the V segment lost 3 bases, leaving 16 bases of the junction unmatched. CDR1 is KGHSH and CDR2 is LQKENI in the germline V gene. The DNA of the CDR3 is TGTGCCAGCTCACCTATTGGTACAGGGGGTGTTGAAGGTGAAAAACTGTTTTTT. Encoded protein: CASSPIGTGGVEGEKLFF. The whole variable domain, filled in from reference TRBV18 and TRBJ1-4, reads NAGVMQNPRHLVRRRGQEARLRCSPMKGHSHVYWYRQLPEEGLKFMVYLQKENIIDESGMPKERFSAEFPKEGPSILRIQQVVRGDSAAYFCASSPIGTGGVEGEKLFFGSGTQLSVL.

V usage is TRBV19 and J usage is TRBJ1-2; D may be TRBD1 (5 bases). Germline V gene lookup returns CDR1 LNHDA and CDR2 SQIVND (reference sequence). This CDR3 comprises 15 residues. The V end lost 3 bases, the J end lost 3 bases, and 14 bases lay between the germline ends. Here the CDR3 reads CASSIGASGDYGYTF. CDR3 DNA sequence: TGTGCCAGTAGTATCGGGGCCAGCGGGGACTATGGCTACACCTTC.

The J gene is TRBJ2-5, the V gene TRBV5-1; 9 bases are shared with TRBD2. Per germline, CDR1 SGHRS and CDR2 YFSETQ. V lost 0 bases and J lost 9; bases outside the gene matches: 9. This CDR3 spans 15 amino acids. The CDR3 nucleotides are TGCGCCAGCAGCTTGGCCCCTGGTAGCGGGGGAGCCCAGTACTTC. Translated: CASSLAPGSGGAQYF.

V gene TRBV11-2 combines with J gene TRBJ2-2; 11 positions agree with TRBD1. V lost 3 bases, J lost 6 bases, and 6 bases stayed unmatched. The CDR3 covers 16 residues. Germline V CDR1 and CDR2: SGHAT, FQNNGV. The CDR3 reads CASSFGQGAPPGELFF. The CDR3 coding sequence is TGTGCCAGCAGCTTCGGACAGGGGGCCCCACCCGGGGAGCTGTTTTTT.

The chain carries TRBV27 and TRBJ2-5; a weak D match, TRBD2 (6 bases). The CDR3 loop spans 18 amino acids. Trimming shortened V by 5 bases and J by 2 bases, and 24 bases separated the two germline ends. The germline V gene has CDR1 MNHEY and CDR2 SMNVEV (reference sequence). CDR3 amino acids: CASSPGQPDRDLQETQYF. As DNA, the CDR3 is TGTGCCAGCAGTCCTGGGCAGCCAGACCGGGACTTACAAGAGACCCAGTACTTC.

The V gene is TRBV11-2, the J gene TRBJ2-1; no reliable D call. V was pared by 3 bases and J by 3 bases, with 6 bases between. Germline V CDR1 and CDR2: SGHAT, FQNNGV. This CDR3 comprises 13 residues. The CDR3 here is CASSFAVYNEQFF. The CDR3 region has the DNA TGTGCCAGCAGCTTCGCCGTCTACAATGAGCAGTTCTTC.

This chain uses TRBV28 with TRBJ1-6; 7 nucleotides line up with TRBD1. CDR3 length equals 14 residues. V dropped 6 bases and J dropped 5; count of bases not matched to a gene: 4. Germline CDR1 MDHEN, CDR2 SYDVKM. The CDR3 nucleotides are TGTGCCAGCAGAGAAGGACAGGATAATTCACCCCTCCACTTT. Residues: CASREGQDNSPLHF. The full variable domain, rest sourced from reference TRBV28 and TRBJ1-6, is DVKVTQSSRYLVKRTGEKVFLECVQDMDHENMFWYRQDPGLGLRLIYFSYDVKMKEKGDIPEGYSVSREKKERFSLILESASTNQTSMYLCASREGQDNSPLHFGNGTRLTVT.